These 3 T cell receptor beta chains were sequenced from one sample in a study of blood T cell repertoires in COVID-19. Profiled with immunoSEQ multiplex PCR; TCRdb holds only in-frame clones, not every one. This table has 240,000 or so clones, around 89% appearing once. Source material: PBMCs or T cells enriched from blood (not recorded which). The receptors originated from a man between 40 and 49 years old who had recovered from COVID-19.

The CDR3 loop reads CASSLVGTGDFPGYTF. The CDR3 DNA follows: TGTGCCAGCAGCTTGGTTGGGACAGGGGATTTTCCTGGCTACACCTTC. V usage is TRBV5-5 and J usage is TRBJ1-2; 10 nucleotides agree with TRBD1. CDR1 is SGHKS and CDR2 is YYEKEE in the germline V gene (reference sequence). J gave up 7 bases and V 0 bases, and 9 bases lay outside the gene matches. The CDR3 loop spans 16 amino acids. Based on the CDR3 plus reference TRBV5-5 and TRBJ1-2, the full variable domain is DAGVTQSPTHLIKTRGQQVTLRCSPISGHKSVSWYQQVLGQGPQFIFQYYEKEERGRGNFPDRFSARQFPNYSSELNVNALLLGDSALYLCASSLVGTGDFPGYTFGSGTRLTVV.

This chain uses TRBV29-1 with TRBJ1-2; 7 positions agree with TRBD1. The CDR3 runs 13 residues. Germline loops: CDR1 SQVTM, CDR2 ANQGSEA. V was clipped by 0 bases and J by 5 bases; unmatched bases: 3. The CDR3 region is CSVEDSGGYGYTF. DNA for the CDR3: TGCAGCGTTGAAGATTCAGGGGGGTATGGCTACACCTTC.

The chain employs TRBV7-8 and TRBJ1-6, with 9 bases aligning to TRBD1. Per germline, CDR1 SGHVS and CDR2 FQNEAQ. J lost 10 bases, V lost 1 base, and 2 bases had no gene match. The CDR3 sequence is 14 residues long. The CDR3 DNA follows: TGTGCCAGCAGCTTAGGGGACAGGGTGTCACCCCTCCACTTT. Encoded protein: CASSLGDRVSPLHF.